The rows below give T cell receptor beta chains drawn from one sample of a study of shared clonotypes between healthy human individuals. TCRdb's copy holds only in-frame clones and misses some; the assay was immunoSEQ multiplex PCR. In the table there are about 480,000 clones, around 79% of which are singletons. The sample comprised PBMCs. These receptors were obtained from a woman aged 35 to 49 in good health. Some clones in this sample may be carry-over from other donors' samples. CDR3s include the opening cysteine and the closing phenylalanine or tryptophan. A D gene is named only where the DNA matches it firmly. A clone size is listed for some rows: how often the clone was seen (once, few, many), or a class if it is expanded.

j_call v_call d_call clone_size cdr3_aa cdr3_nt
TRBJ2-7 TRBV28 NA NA CASSLTSFSNEQYF TGTGCCAGCAGTTTAACATCGTTTTCCAACGAGCAGTACTTC
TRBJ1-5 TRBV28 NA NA CSSTESNQPQHF TGTTCTTCAACAGAGAGCAATCAGCCCCAGCATTTT
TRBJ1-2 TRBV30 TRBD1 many CAWGDREWDGYTF TGTGCCTGGGGGGACAGGGAATGGGATGGCTACACCTTC
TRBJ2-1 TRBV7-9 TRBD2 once CASSLDGTRGEQFF TGTGCCAGCAGCTTAGATGGGACTAGGGGTGAGCAGTTCTTC
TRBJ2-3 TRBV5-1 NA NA CASSTSMAHRDTQYF TGCGCCAGCAGCACATCGATGGCGCATAGAGATACGCAGTATTTT
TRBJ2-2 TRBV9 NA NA CASSVGGGNTGELFF TGTGCCAGCAGCGTAGGAGGGGGAAACACCGGGGAGCTGTTTTTT
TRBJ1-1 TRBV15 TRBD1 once CATSRELETGWSFF TGTGCCACCAGCAGAGAGTTGGAGACAGGGTGGTCTTTCTTT
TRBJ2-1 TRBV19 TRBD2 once CASSIERLAGFNEQFF TGTGCCAGTAGTATAGAAAGACTAGCGGGATTCAATGAGCAGTTCTTC
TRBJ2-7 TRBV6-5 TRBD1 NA CASSRDRDEQYF TGTGCCAGCAGTCGCGACAGGGACGAGCAGTACTTC
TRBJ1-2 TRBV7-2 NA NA CASSLTLSNYGYTF TGTGCCAGCAGCTTAACTCTTAGTAACTATGGCTACACCTTC
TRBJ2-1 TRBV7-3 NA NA CASSNGTRPRPKEQFF TGTGCCAGCAGCAACGGGACACGTCCACGCCCCAAGGAGCAGTTCTTC
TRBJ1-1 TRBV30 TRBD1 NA CAWGTTGAPEAFF TGTGCCTGGGGGACCACAGGGGCCCCTGAAGCTTTCTTT
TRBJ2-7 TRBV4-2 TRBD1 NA CASSSRTGDSYEQYF TGTGCCAGCAGCTCCCGGACAGGGGACTCCTACGAGCAGTACTTC
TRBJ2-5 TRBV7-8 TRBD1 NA CASSLTGNQETQYF TGTGCCAGCAGCCTGACAGGGAACCAAGAGACCCAGTACTTC
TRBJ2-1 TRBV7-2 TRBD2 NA CASSSRLAGGSYNEQFF TGTGCCAGCAGCTCCCGACTAGCGGGAGGTTCCTACAATGAGCAGTTCTTC
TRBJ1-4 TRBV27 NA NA CASSPWGATLGKLFF NA
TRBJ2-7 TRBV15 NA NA CATSRDQGRISYEQYF TGTGCCACCAGCAGAGATCAGGGCAGAATATCCTACGAGCAGTACTTC
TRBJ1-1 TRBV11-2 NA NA CASSFGQYTEAFF TGTGCCAGCAGCTTCGGACAGTACACTGAAGCTTTCTTT
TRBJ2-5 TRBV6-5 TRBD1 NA CASSYSGGGETQYF TGTGCCAGCAGTTACTCAGGGGGCGGAGAGACCCAGTACTTC
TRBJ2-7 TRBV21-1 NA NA CASSATSGRAKCVHEQYF TGTGCCAGCAGCGCCACTAGCGGGAGGGCCAAATGTGTCCACGAGCAGTACTTC
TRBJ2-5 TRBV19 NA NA CASRGGSETQYF TGTGCCAGTAGGGGCGGCTCCGAGACCCAGTACTTC
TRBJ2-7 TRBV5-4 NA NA CASSLEIGDPYEQYF TGTGCCAGCAGCTTGGAAATTGGGGATCCCTACGAGCAGTACTTC
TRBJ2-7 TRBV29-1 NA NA CSASGRSSYEQYF TGCAGCGCCTCAGGGAGAAGCTCCTACGAGCAGTACTTC
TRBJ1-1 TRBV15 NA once CATSRDRGGSAEAFF TGTGCCACCAGCAGAGATCGCGGGGGATCCGCTGAAGCTTTCTTT
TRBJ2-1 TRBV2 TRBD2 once CASSGLAERYEQFF TGTGCCAGCAGTGGACTAGCGGAAAGGTATGAGCAGTTCTTC
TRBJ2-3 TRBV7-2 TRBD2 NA CASSLDGLAGRTDTQYF TGTGCCAGCAGCTTAGACGGACTAGCGGGACGCACAGATACGCAGTATTTT
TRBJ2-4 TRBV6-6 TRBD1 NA CASSQGASGIQYF TGTGCCAGCAGCCAGGGGGCATCGGGCATTCAGTACTTC
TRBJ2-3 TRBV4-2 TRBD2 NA CASSQDSASGMTDTQYF TGTGCCAGCAGCCAAGATTCTGCTAGCGGGATGACAGATACGCAGTATTTT
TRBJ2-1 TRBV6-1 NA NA CASRAVDNEQFF TGTGCCAGCAGGGCAGTCGACAATGAGCAGTTCTTC